This T cell receptor beta chain was sequenced for a study of blood T cell repertoires in COVID-19. Study-wide background: Material from acute and convalescent COVID-19 was sourced from the United States, Italy and Spain. Sample material is recorded as cDNA or gDNA derived from T cells, B-cell-depleted T cells, or PBMCs.

In the source study's methods: Scientists estimated how many nucleated cells there were by amplifying reference gene primers. Profiling relied on immunoSEQ multiplex PCR, and the TCRdb table lists in-frame clones only, not all of them. The V and J calls and clone size are taken from that table; D and trimming were inferred from the DNA. The data contain roughly 92,000 clones, roughly 84% of them seen just once; the ten biggest clones take up around 4.5%. This CDR3 is built from 15 residues. The germline CDR1 and CDR2 sequences are KGHSH and LQKENI. Trimming pared 3 bases from V and 4 bases from J, leaving 13 bases between.

The V and J genes are TRBV18 and TRBJ1-3; D perhaps matches TRBD1 (6 bases). This TCR derives from a woman of 80 years or more with acute or convalescent COVID-19. Sequencing used peripheral blood. In DNA form, the CDR3 reads TGTGCCAGCTCACCTCCCGGGACATCGGGAAACACCATATATTTT. Translating gives CASSPPGTSGNTIYF.